A single TCR beta chain is shown here with its context. This sample is part of a study of technical replicates of blood from four donors. TCRdb keeps only in-frame clones here, not all; method: immunoSEQ multiplex PCR. The data hold more than 90,000 clones, with nearly 97% observed a single time. The ends lost 0 bases at V and 6 bases at J; junction bases unmatched: 2. This CDR3 spans 15 amino acids. Germline CDR1 MRHNA, CDR2 SNTAGT. The V gene is TRBV6-4, the J gene TRBJ2-1, with 10 bases fitting TRBD2. The sequencing input was T cells isolated from PBMCs. This clonotype was sampled from a human donor in good health. The DNA for the CDR3 is TGTGCCAGCAGTGACTCGAGCGGGGGGGCCAATGAGCAGTTCTTC. Translation gives CASSDSSGGANEQFF.